This T cell receptor (beta chain) was sequenced in a study of molecular identifiers for immune sequencing clone quantification (dated by TCRdb to about 2018). In the study overall: In a replicate experiment, RNA from approximately 22,000 or 94,000 naive CD8 T cells was split into five aliquots, four of which were sequenced. CD8 T cells were used in a methods study to benchmark molecular-identifier clustering-based TCR repertoire sequencing (MIDCIRS) and TCR RNA copy counting. Overall study outcomes, separate from this receptor: A single cell's worth of spiked-in Jurkat TCR RNA was reported detectable even among one million naive CD8 T cells. Modeling estimated approximately 3 recovered TCR RNA copies per cell, compared with about ten by digital PCR, which implies 30% to 35% capture efficiency. In CMV-specific effector cells, clones with more than 20 RNA copies accounted for over 99% of molecules, whereas in naive cells such clones accounted for under 1%. Identical TCR molecules sharing a barcode could cause highly expanded clone sizes to be underestimated. Without barcode sub-clustering, chimeric consensus sequences inflated TCR diversity; chimeras reached as high as 47%. The naive libraries included spiked-in Jurkat TCR RNA (roughly ten copies' worth), and this Jurkat TCR RNA is not part of the donor repertoire.

Naive CD8 T cell libraries were made from 20,000 to 1,000,000 sorted cells using 10%, 30% or 50% of purified RNA. Naive CD8 T cells were FACS-sorted as CD8+CD4-CCR7+CD45RA+ on a BD FACSAria II into RLT Plus buffer. Nine to eleven TCR copies' worth of Jurkat RNA were spiked into roughly 19,000-1,000,000 naive CD8 T cell samples to test detection sensitivity. Enrichment of CD8 T cells was done with RosetteSep CD8+ T Cell Enrichment Cocktail plus Ficoll-Paque, and ACK red cell lysis came afterward. Library construction relied on PCR. Instrument on record: Illumina HiSeq 4000. Bulk TCR libraries were generated as previously described, with the TCR primers listed in Table S5 used. Purification of total RNA was performed with the Qiagen AllPrep DNA/RNA kit. Before analysis, reads from multiple sequencing runs of one library were combined. As for the original processing: Only reads with exact TCR constant sequence were kept, trimmed to 150 nt, and grouped by their 12-nt molecular barcodes. Within each barcode group, reads were sub-clustered at a 15% Levenshtein threshold, and quality-weighted consensus sequences were built per RNA molecule. Non-functional sequences were filtered out, along with any lower-count sequence sitting one edit away from another sequence. Based on fitting two negative binomial distributions, any barcode sub-cluster with under 20% of the maximum read count was discarded. TCRdb passed the public sequencing reads through fastp at Q25 and MiXCR, retaining productive beta sequences. Rows are unified per CDR3 protein, each entry keeping the most common DNA and genes. The V and J calls and clone size are TCRdb's, not the authors'. Across this sample there are around 460,000 distinct CDR3 sequences, with around 21% seen only once. The ten largest clones capture 0.7% to 1% of the sample.

This clonotype was recorded a few times. The antigen it recognizes is unknown. No much larger clonotype is one base removed from it; base qualities were not supplied. The sample consisted of naive CD8+ T cells from blood, with Jurkat cell RNA spiked in. The cell subset or site label here, explained by the study, means: FACS-sorted CD8+CD4-CCR7+CD45RA+ naive T cells. This receptor was identified in a human donor in good health. Some libraries in this study had Jurkat cell RNA spiked in.

The nucleotide sequence is TGTGCCAGCAGCCGAGAAAGAGCGGGAGTCCACGGGGAGCTGTTTTTT. Translated, it reads CASSRERAGVHGELFF. The chain is encoded by TRBV4-2 joined to TRBJ2-2, and 8 bases in between align with TRBD2. CDR1 and CDR2, per the germline V gene, are LGHNA and YNFKEQ. From the cysteine up to the phenylalanine, the CDR3 has a length of 16 residues. Just CDR3 DNA is preserved here, 48 bases in frame from base 1. V trim: 4 bases; J trim: 7 bases; unmatched bases: 11.